The subject of this entry is one T cell receptor beta chain. The authors' processing: Amplifying reference gene primers gave estimates of nucleated cell counts. Using immunoSEQ multiplex PCR, the repertoire was profiled, and TCRdb retains in-frame clones only, with some absent. V, J and clone size are taken as reported in that table, and D and trimming were inferred from the DNA itself. The table lists about 39,000 clones, more than 80% of them singletons. The sample belongs to a study of blood T cell repertoires in COVID-19. Overall study context: Material from acute and convalescent COVID-19 was sourced from the United States, Italy and Spain. PBMCs, B-cell-depleted T cells, or T cells were the source of the cDNA or gDNA that made up the material.

CDR3 length: 15 residues. The germline CDR1 and CDR2 sequences are SGHDN and FVKESK. V dropped 3 bases and J dropped 6; count of bases not matched to a gene: 8. The clonotype originates from a human donor in a cohort sampled during active or convalescent COVID-19. The donor label of this sample is uncertain. The chain employs TRBV14 and TRBJ2-5; 9 nucleotides line up with TRBD1. The sequencing sample was made of peripheral blood. The CDR3 sequence: CASSHLDRGRKTQYF. CDR3 sequence (DNA): TGTGCCAGCAGCCACCTGGACAGGGGAAGGAAGACCCAGTACTTC.